Below, one T cell receptor (beta chain) is given with its context. This specimen belongs to a study of blood T cell repertoires in COVID-19. About the research overall: The origin of the acute and convalescent COVID-19 samples was the United States, Italy and Spain. Sources were T cells, B-cell-depleted T cells, or PBMCs; the material itself was cDNA or gDNA.

Germline V gives CDR1 KGHSH, CDR2 LQKENI. The CDR3 totals 13 residues. After removal of 2 bases from V and 8 bases from J, the junction contained 5 bases not matched to a gene. Methods used by the authors: Researchers report that nucleated cell counts were estimated from reference gene primer amplification. Generated by immunoSEQ multiplex PCR, the TCRdb table keeps only in-frame clones and is missing some. V and J calls and clone size are as listed in that table; D and trimming were resolved from the DNA. The sample shows approximately 180,000 clones, 70% to 90% of them seen only once. V and J are TRBV18 and TRBJ1-2; 7 bases agree with TRBD1. The sequence was obtained from a man aged 55 to 70 with active or convalescent COVID-19. The sequenced sample consisted of peripheral blood. This CDR3 reads CASSPLGQSGYTF. CDR3 bases: TGTGCCAGCTCACCATTGGGACAGAGCGGCTACACCTTC.